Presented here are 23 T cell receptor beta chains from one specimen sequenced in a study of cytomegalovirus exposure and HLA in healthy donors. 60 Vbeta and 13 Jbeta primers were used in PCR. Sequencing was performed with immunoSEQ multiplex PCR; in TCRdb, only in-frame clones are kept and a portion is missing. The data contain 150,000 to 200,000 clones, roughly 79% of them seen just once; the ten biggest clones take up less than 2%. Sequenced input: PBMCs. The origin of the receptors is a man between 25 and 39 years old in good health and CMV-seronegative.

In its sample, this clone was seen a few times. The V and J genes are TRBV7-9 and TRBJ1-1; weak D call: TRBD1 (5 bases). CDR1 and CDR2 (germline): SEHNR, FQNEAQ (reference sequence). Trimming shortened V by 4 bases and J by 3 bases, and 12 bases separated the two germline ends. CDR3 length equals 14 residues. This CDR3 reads CASSSSGIDTEAFF. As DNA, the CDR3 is TGTGCCAGCAGCTCCTCAGGGATCGACACTGAAGCTTTCTTT.

Written as DNA, the CDR3 is TGTGCCAGCAGCTTAGATAGGACTAGCGGGAGTGCCGGGGAGCTGTTTTTT. This codes for CASSLDRTSGSAGELFF. The rearrangement joins TRBV7-2 to TRBJ2-2; 13 bases agree with TRBD2. The J segment lost 6 bases and the V segment lost 1 base, leaving 5 bases of the junction unmatched. Germline V lookup: CDR1 SGHTA, CDR2 FQGNSA. This CDR3 comprises 17 residues.

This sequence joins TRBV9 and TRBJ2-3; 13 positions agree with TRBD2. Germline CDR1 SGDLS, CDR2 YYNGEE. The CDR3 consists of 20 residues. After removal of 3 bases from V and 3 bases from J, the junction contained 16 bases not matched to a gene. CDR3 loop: CASSGRWGWTSGSRTDTQYF. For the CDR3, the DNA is TGTGCCAGCAGCGGTCGTTGGGGATGGACTAGCGGGAGTAGGACAGATACGCAGTATTTT.

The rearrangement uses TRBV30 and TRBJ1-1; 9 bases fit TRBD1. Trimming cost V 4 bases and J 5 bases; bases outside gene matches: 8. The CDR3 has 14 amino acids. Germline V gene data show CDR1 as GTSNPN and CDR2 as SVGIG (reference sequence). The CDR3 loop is CAWMSQGAWTEAFF. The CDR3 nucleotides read TGTGCCTGGATGTCACAGGGGGCCTGGACTGAAGCTTTCTTT.

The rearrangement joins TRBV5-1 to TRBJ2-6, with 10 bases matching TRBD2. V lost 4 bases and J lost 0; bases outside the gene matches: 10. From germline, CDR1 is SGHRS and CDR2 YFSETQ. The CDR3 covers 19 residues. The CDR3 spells CASSPRAGGPGSGANVLTF. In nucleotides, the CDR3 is TGCGCCAGCAGCCCGAGAGCGGGAGGGCCGGGCTCTGGGGCCAACGTCCTGACTTTC.

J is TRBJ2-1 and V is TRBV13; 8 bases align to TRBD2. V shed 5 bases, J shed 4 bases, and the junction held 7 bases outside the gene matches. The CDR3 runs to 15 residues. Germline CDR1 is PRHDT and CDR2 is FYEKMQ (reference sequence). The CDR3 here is CASSELTSVYNEQFF. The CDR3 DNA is TGTGCCAGCAGCGAATTGACTAGCGTTTACAATGAGCAGTTCTTC.

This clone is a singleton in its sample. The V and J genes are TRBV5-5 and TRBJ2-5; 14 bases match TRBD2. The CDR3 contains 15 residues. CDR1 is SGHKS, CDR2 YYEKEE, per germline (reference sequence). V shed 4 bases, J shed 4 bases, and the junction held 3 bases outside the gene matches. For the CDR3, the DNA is TGTGCCAGCAGCGCCGGACTAGCGGGAGGAGAGACCCAGTACTTC. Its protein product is CASSAGLAGGETQYF.

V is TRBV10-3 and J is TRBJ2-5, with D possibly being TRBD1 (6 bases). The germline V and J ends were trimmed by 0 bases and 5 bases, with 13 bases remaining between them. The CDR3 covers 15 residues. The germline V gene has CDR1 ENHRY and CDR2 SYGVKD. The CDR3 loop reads CAISESDRSRETQYF. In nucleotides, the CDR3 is TGTGCCATCAGTGAGTCTGACAGGTCCCGGGAGACCCAGTACTTC.

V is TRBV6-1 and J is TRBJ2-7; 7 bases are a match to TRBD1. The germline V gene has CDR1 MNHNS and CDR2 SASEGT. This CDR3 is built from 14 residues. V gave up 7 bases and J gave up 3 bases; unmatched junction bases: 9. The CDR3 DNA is TGTGCCAGCAACACAGGGGTTGGGGACTACGAGCAGTACTTC. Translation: CASNTGVGDYEQYF.

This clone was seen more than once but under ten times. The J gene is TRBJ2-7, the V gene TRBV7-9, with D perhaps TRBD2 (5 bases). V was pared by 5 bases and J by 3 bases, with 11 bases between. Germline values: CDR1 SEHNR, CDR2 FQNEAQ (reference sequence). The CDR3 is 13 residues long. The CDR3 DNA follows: TGTGCCAGCAGCCTGAGGGCTAACTACGAGCAGTACTTC. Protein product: CASSLRANYEQYF.

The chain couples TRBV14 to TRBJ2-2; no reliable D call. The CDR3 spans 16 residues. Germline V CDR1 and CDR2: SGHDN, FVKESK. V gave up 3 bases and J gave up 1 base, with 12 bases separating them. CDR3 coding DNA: TGTGCCAGCAGCCAGAGACCTGACAAGAACACCGGGGAGCTGTTTTTT. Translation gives CASSQRPDKNTGELFF. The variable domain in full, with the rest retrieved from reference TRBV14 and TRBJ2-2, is EAGVTQFPSHSVIEKGQTVTLRCDPISGHDNLYWYRRVMGKEIKFLLHFVKESKQDESGMPNNRFLAERTGGTYSTLKVQPAELEDSGVYFCASSQRPDKNTGELFFGEGSRLTVL.

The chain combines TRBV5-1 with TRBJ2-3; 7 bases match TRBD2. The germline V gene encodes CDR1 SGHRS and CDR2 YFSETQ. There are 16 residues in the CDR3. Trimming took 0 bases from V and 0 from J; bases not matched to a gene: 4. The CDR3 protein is CASSLASGGSTDTQYF. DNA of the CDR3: TGCGCCAGCAGCTTGGCGTCGGGGGGTAGCACAGATACGCAGTATTTT.

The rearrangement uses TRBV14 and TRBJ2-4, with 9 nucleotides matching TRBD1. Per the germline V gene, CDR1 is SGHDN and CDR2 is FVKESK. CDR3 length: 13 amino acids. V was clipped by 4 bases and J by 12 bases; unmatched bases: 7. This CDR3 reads CASSPAGTGSQYF. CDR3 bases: TGTGCCAGCAGCCCCGCCGGGACAGGGTCTCAGTACTTC. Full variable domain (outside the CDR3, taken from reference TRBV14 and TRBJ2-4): EAGVTQFPSHSVIEKGQTVTLRCDPISGHDNLYWYRRVMGKEIKFLLHFVKESKQDESGMPNNRFLAERTGGTYSTLKVQPAELEDSGVYFCASSPAGTGSQYFGAGTRLSVL.

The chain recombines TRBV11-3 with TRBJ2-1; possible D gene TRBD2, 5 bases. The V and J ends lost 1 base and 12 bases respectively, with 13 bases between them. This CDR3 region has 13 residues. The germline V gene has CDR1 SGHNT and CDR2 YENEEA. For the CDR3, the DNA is TGTGCCAGCAGCTTAGTGTCGGGAAGTGGGCAGTTCTTC. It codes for CASSLVSGSGQFF.

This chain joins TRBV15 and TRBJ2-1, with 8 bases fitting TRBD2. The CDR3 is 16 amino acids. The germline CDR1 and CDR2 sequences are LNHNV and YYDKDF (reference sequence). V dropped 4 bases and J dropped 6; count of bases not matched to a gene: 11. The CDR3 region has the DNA TGTGCCACCAGCAAAGAAATGACTAGCGTGGCCAATGAGCAGTTCTTC. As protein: CATSKEMTSVANEQFF. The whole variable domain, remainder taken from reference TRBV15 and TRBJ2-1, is DAMVIQNPRYQVTQFGKPVTLSCSQTLNHNVMYWYQQKSSQAPKLLFHYYDKDFNNEADTPDNFQSRRPNTSFCFLDIRSPGLGDTAMYLCATSKEMTSVANEQFFGPGTRLTVL.

This chain's CDR3 is CASSSGPDRGIYEQYF. CDR3 DNA sequence: TGTGCCAGCAGTTCCGGACCGGACAGGGGGATCTACGAGCAGTACTTC. The rearrangement links TRBV28 to TRBJ2-7, with 10 bases lining up with TRBD1. This CDR3 region has 16 residues. Germline V gives CDR1 MDHEN, CDR2 SYDVKM. With V trimmed by 4 bases and J by 3 bases, 9 bases remained unmatched. Complete variable domain (other parts from reference TRBV28 and TRBJ2-7): DVKVTQSSRYLVKRTGEKVFLECVQDMDHENMFWYRQDPGLGLRLIYFSYDVKMKEKGDIPEGYSVSREKKERFSLILESASTNQTSMYLCASSSGPDRGIYEQYFGPGTRLTVT.

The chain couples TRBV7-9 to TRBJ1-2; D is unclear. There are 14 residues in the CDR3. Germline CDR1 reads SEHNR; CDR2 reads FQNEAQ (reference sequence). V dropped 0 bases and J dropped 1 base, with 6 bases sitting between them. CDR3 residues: CASSLASGNYGYTF. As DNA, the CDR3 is TGTGCCAGCAGCTTAGCGTCGGGTAACTATGGCTACACCTTC.

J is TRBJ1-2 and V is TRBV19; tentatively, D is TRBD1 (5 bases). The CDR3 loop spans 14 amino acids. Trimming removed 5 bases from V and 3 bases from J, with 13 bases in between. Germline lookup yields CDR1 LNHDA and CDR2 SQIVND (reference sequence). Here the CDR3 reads CASSPRTGDYGYTF. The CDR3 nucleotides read TGTGCCAGTAGTCCACGGACGGGGGACTATGGCTACACCTTC.

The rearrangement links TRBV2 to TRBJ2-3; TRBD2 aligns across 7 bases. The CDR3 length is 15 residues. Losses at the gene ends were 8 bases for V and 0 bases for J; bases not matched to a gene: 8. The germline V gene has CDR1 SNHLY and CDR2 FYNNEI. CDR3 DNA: TGTGCCAGCCTTGGGGCTAGCGGTAGCACAGATACGCAGTATTTT. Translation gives CASLGASGSTDTQYF.

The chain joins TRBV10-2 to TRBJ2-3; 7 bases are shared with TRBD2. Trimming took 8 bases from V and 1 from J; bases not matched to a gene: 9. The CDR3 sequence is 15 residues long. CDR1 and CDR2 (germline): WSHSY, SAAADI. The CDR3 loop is CASGNRDYRTDTQYF. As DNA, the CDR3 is TGCGCCAGCGGTAACCGGGACTACCGCACAGATACGCAGTATTTT.

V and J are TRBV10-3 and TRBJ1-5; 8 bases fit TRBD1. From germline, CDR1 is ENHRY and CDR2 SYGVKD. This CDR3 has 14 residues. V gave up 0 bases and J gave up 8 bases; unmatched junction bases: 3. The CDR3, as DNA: TGTGCCATCAGTGAGTCTGCAGGGGGCAAGCCCCAGCATTTT. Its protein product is CAISESAGGKPQHF.

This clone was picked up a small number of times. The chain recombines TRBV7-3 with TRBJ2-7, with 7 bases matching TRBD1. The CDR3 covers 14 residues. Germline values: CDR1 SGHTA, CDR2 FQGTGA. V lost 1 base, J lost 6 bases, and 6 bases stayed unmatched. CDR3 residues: CASSLNGDRSEQYF. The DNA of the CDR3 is TGTGCCAGCAGCTTAAACGGGGACAGAAGCGAGCAGTACTTC. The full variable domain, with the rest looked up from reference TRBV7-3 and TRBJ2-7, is GAGVSQTPSNKVTEKGKYVELRCDPISGHTALYWYRQSLGQGPEFLIYFQGTGAADDSGLPNDRFFAVRPEGSVSTLKIQRTERGDSAVYLCASSLNGDRSEQYFGPGTRLTVT.

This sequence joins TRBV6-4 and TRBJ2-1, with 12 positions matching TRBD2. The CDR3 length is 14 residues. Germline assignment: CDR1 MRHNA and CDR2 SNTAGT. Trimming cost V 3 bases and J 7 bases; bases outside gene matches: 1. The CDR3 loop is CASSEGTSGNEQFF. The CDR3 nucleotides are TGTGCCAGCAGTGAAGGGACTAGCGGGAATGAGCAGTTCTTC.